This TCR beta chain was captured in a study of OX40 agonist ivuxolimab in advanced cancers. Study-level information: Ivuxolimab is an agonistic anti-OX40 (CD134) antibody, and patients were treated with it. Study results and caveats: The antigen specificity of the peripheral T cells (those that were expanded) was not determined.

To note about this clone: What it binds is unknown.

The CDR3 runs 15 residues. Germline CDR1 MDHEN, CDR2 SYDVKM. TCRdb's table, derived via immunoSEQ multiplex PCR, lists solely in-frame clones and lacks some. The table records about 99,000 clones, over 75% of them present only once. Sequences were derived from CD4+ or CD8+ T cells sorted from blood, sampled in a trial of the OX40 agonist ivuxolimab. V is TRBV28 and J is TRBJ2-5; D remains ambiguous. The J call may be incorrect, as the DNA end agrees better with TRBJ2-7. The sequence derives from an adult with an advanced solid tumor such as melanoma, head and neck, liver or kidney cancer. This CDR3 reads CASSPQDRSPYEQYF. The CDR3 nucleotides read TGTGCCAGCAGCCCTCAAGATAGATCCCCCTACGAGCAGTACTTC.